A selection of T cell receptor beta chains follows, all from one sample in a study of blood T cell repertoires in COVID-19. TCRdb's table, derived via immunoSEQ multiplex PCR, lists solely in-frame clones and lacks some. This sample has some 260,000 clones; 86% occur once, and the top ten carry under 2%. Material: PBMCs or T cells enriched from blood (not recorded which). All receptors come from a middle-aged man who had recovered from COVID-19. The CDR3 runs from the conserved cysteine through the conserved F or W. A D gene is named only where the DNA matches it firmly. Size is stated for part of the rows, as once, few or many counts, or as a class when the clone is expanded.

cdr3_nt cdr3_aa v_call d_call clone_size j_call
TGTGCCTGGAGTTCAACCTTAGATTGGGCAGGGGGAGATGGCTACACCTTC CAWSSTLDWAGGDGYTF TRBV30 TRBD1 . TRBJ1-2
TGTGCCAGCAGTAGACCGGGACAGCCTTCCTACGAGCAGTACTTC CASSRPGQPSYEQYF TRBV7-9 TRBD1 . TRBJ2-7
TGTGCCAGCAGCTTCTCCGAGGGACTAGCGGGCTCCTACGAGCAGTACTTC CASSFSEGLAGSYEQYF TRBV11-2 TRBD2 . TRBJ2-7
TGTGCCATCAGAGGGGTCATCACTGAAGCTTTCTTT CAIRGVITEAFF TRBV10-3 . . TRBJ1-1
TGTGCCAGTAAGGTTCAACCCTGGGAGGGAAAACTGTTTTTT CASKVQPWEGKLFF TRBV19 . . TRBJ1-4
TGTGCCACTCGTCAGCGGGACCTAGGGTACGAGCAGTACTTC CATRQRDLGYEQYF TRBV10-3 TRBD2 . TRBJ2-7
TGTGCCAGCAGCCGTCTGGATCTAGCGGGGCCAAGGGAGACCCAGTACTTC CASSRLDLAGPRETQYF TRBV7-9 TRBD2 . TRBJ2-5
TGTGCCAGCAGTGATACCGTAACCGGGACAGGAGGAGGCTACACCTTC CASSDTVTGTGGGYTF TRBV25-1 TRBD1 . TRBJ1-2
TGTGCCAGCTCACGCGGGACAGGGGGGGGCCAAGAGACCCAGTACTTC CASSRGTGGGQETQYF TRBV18 TRBD1 . TRBJ2-5
TGTGCCAGCAGCGCCAGCTCCGCGGGACCCGACTACAATGAGCAGTTCTTC CASSASSAGPDYNEQFF TRBV25-1 . . TRBJ2-1
TGTGCCAGCAGCCAAGGGAGGCCCGGGGGAAGGGGTAATGAAAAACTGTTTTTT CASSQGRPGGRGNEKLFF TRBV3-1/TRBV3-2 . few TRBJ1-4
TGTGCCAGCAGCCCAGGGGGGATTGGCAAATGGACCCAGTACTTC CASSPGGIGKWTQYF TRBV3-1/TRBV3-2 . . TRBJ2-5
TGCGCCAGCAGCATCGGACAGAGCTCCTACAATGAGCAGTTCTTC CASSIGQSSYNEQFF TRBV5-1 . . TRBJ2-1
TGTGCCAGCAGCTTCAGCGGGGGGGCCGGTGAGACCCAGTACTTC CASSFSGGAGETQYF TRBV11-3 TRBD2 once TRBJ2-5
TGTGCCAGCAGTACAAACAGGGCTGGCACCGGGGAGCTGTTTTTT CASSTNRAGTGELFF TRBV6-5 . . TRBJ2-2
TGTGCCAGCACCGGTGACTTCGGGGAGCTGTTTTTT CASTGDFGELFF TRBV5-4 . . TRBJ2-2
TGCAGCGTTGCACTGACGCCGGGGGTAGGGACTGAAGCTTTCTTT CSVALTPGVGTEAFF TRBV29-1 . . TRBJ1-1